These 14 T cell receptor beta chains were all obtained from the same sample, sequenced in a study of blood T cells in healthy people across ages. A second PCR of roughly 7 to 11 cycles used a sample-barcoded 5' primer and a J-beta primer mix. TCRdb ran MiXCR on the 5' RACE reads and lists one entry per CDR3 protein. The sample consists of roughly 700,000 distinct CDR3 sequences, about 25% of them appearing once. The same sample was also studied in work on T cells of mothers and their children.

The sample consisted of blood. The receptor source for this set is a boy younger than 18 in good health.

The DNA of the CDR3 is TGTGCCAGTAGTCGAGGACAGAGGGGTGCTAAGGGTGGCAATCAGCCCCAGCATTTT. It is translated as CASSRGQRGAKGGNQPQHF. The chain carries TRBV19 and TRBJ1-5, with a possible D match to TRBD1 (6 bases). Deletions cut 5 bases from V and 2 bases from J, with 25 bases between. The germline CDR1 and CDR2 sequences are LNHDA and SQIVND (reference sequence). This CDR3 contains 19 residues.

J is TRBJ2-3 and V is TRBV7-9, with D perhaps assigned TRBD1 or TRBD2 (5 bases each). V gave up 5 bases and J gave up 8 bases, with 17 bases separating them. Per germline, CDR1 SEHNR and CDR2 FQNEAQ (reference sequence). The CDR3 has 14 residues. CDR3 sequence reads: CASSHRDKGSTQYF. In DNA, the CDR3 is TGTGCCAGCAGCCATCGGGATAAGGGGAGTACGCAGTATTTT. Variable domain in full (rest from reference TRBV7-9 and TRBJ2-3): DTGVSQNPRHKITKRGQNVTFRCDPISEHNRLYWYRQTLGQGPEFLTYFQNEAQLEKSRLLSDRFSAERPKGSFSTLEIQRTEQGDSAMYLCASSHRDKGSTQYFGPGTRLTVL.

The V and J genes are TRBV11-3 and TRBJ2-6; D may be TRBD2 (6 bases). V lost 5 bases and J 0 bases, leaving 17 bases between the germline ends. Germline assignment: CDR1 SGHNT and CDR2 YENEEA. The CDR3 sequence is 18 residues long. CDR3 nucleotides: TGTGCCAGCAGCCAACTGCGGGGCCGAAACTCTGGGGCCAACGTCCTGACTTTC. Translated: CASSQLRGRNSGANVLTF.

Only one count was recorded for this clonotype. The V and J genes are TRBV6-1 and TRBJ2-2; 11 nucleotides match TRBD2. V shed 6 bases, J shed 2 bases, and the junction held 14 bases outside the gene matches. The CDR3 has 19 residues. Germline-derived CDR1 and CDR2 are MNHNS and SASEGT. In nucleotides, the CDR3 is TGTGCCAGCAGCGCACATCTGGCTAGCGGGAGGCCAAACACCGGGGAGCTGTTTTTT. Translating gives CASSAHLASGRPNTGELFF.

The chain couples TRBV7-2 to TRBJ2-7; D gene uncertain. Germline V CDR1 and CDR2: SGHTA, FQGNSA. Trimming stripped 0 bases from V and 2 bases from J, with 8 bases between. The CDR3 spans 14 residues. The CDR3 region is CASSLAPRTYEQYF. The CDR3 nucleotides read TGTGCCAGCAGCTTAGCCCCTAGAACCTACGAGCAGTACTTC.

This clonotype came up a few times. At one of its ends the junction is not consistent with the germline gene, which may arise from a read error. The V and J genes are TRBV7-7 and TRBJ2-2; D remains unclear. In germline, CDR1 is SSHAT, CDR2 FNYEAQ (reference sequence). The CDR3 covers 14 residues. As DNA, the CDR3 is TGTGCTAGCAGCCCTAATCGGAACACCGGGGAGCTGTTTTTT. Its protein is CASSPNRNTGELFF.

This clonotype was seen only a few times. The chain employs TRBV9 and TRBJ2-5; no clear D gene. CDR3 length: 14 residues. Germline assignment: CDR1 SGDLS and CDR2 YYNGEE. The V and J ends lost 2 bases and 1 base respectively, with 9 bases between them. The DNA of the CDR3 is TGTGCCAGCAGCGTGTCACCGTCCCAAGAGACCCAGTACTTC. Residues: CASSVSPSQETQYF.

This chain joins TRBV20-1 and TRBJ2-1; weak D call: TRBD2 (6 bases). The germline CDR1 and CDR2 sequences are DFQATT and SNEGSKA (reference sequence). The CDR3 covers 15 residues. V lost 0 bases and J lost 15, with 24 bases in between. CDR3 region: CSARDTGSSYNGRFF. The CDR3 nucleotides read TGCAGTGCTAGAGATACCGGGAGCTCCTACAATGGGCGGTTCTTC.

In regard to this clonotype: One junction end disagrees with the germline gene, perhaps due to a read error. The chain uses TRBV11-2 and TRBJ2-1; 9 positions agree with TRBD2. This CDR3 has 14 residues. Germline values: CDR1 SGHAT, CDR2 FQNNGV. CDR3 coding DNA: TGTGCCAGCAGTCTAGCGGGGACTTACAATGAGCGGTTCTTC. This gives the protein CASSLAGTYNERFF.

V gene TRBV25-1 combines with J gene TRBJ2-5; TRBD1 is a possible D gene (5 bases). V was shortened by 1 base and J by 5 bases, with 20 bases between the two germline ends. The CDR3 runs to 17 residues. The germline CDR1 and CDR2 sequences are MGHDK and SYGVNS. CDR3 sequence (DNA): TGTGCCAGCAGTGAATCTTTCGTAGGCAGGGCCGGGGAGACCCAGTACTTC. Its protein is CASSESFVGRAGETQYF.

The V call is TRBV28, the J call TRBJ1-1, with D hard to call. This CDR3 contains 12 residues. V dropped 3 bases and J dropped 3 bases, with 5 bases sitting between them. Looked up from germline, CDR1 is MDHEN and CDR2 is SYDVKM. The CDR3 protein is CASSFTYTEAFF. CDR3 sequence (DNA): TGTGCCAGCAGTTTTACCTACACTGAAGCTTTCTTT. The whole variable domain, remainder taken from reference TRBV28 and TRBJ1-1, is DVKVTQSSRYLVKRTGEKVFLECVQDMDHENMFWYRQDPGLGLRLIYFSYDVKMKEKGDIPEGYSVSREKKERFSLILESASTNQTSMYLCASSFTYTEAFFGQGTRLTVV.

The chain links TRBV7-9 to TRBJ2-5, with 7 bases that match TRBD1. Matching the DNA end better, TRBJ2-7 makes the J call doubtful. Germline V gene data show CDR1 as SEHNR and CDR2 as FQNEAQ (reference sequence). The CDR3 loop spans 17 amino acids. The CDR3: CASSSPYEQGIVDEQYF. Written as DNA, the CDR3 is TGTGCCAGCAGCTCACCGTACGAACAGGGGATAGTGGACGAGCAGTACTTC.

This sequence joins TRBV7-9 and TRBJ1-1; no definite D call. CDR1 and CDR2 from the germline V gene are SEHNR and FQNEAQ (reference sequence). Trimming stripped 2 bases from V and 3 bases from J, with 7 bases between. The CDR3 spans 13 residues. CDR3 in amino acids: CASSLFGHTEAFF. CDR3 DNA: TGTGCCAGCAGCTTATTCGGACACACTGAAGCTTTCTTT.

The chain joins TRBV12-3 or TRBV12-4 to TRBJ2-1; TRBD2 matches at 14 bases. This CDR3 has 16 residues. V shed 8 bases, J shed 8 bases, and the junction held 11 bases outside the gene matches. The CDR3 reads CASGPGLAGGFHEQFF. The CDR3 DNA follows: TGTGCCAGCGGTCCAGGACTAGCGGGAGGATTTCATGAGCAGTTCTTC.